Below, 26 T cell receptor beta chains from the same sample are listed, as sequenced in a study of shared clonotypes between healthy human individuals. Repertoires were generated with immunoSEQ multiplex PCR, while TCRdb's copy carries only in-frame clones and drops some. Of approximately 2.4 million clones listed, about 94% are singletons. Specimen: naive CD4+ T cells sorted from blood. Subset: CD45RA+ positively selected. These receptors were collected from a young man in good health.

As to this clone: The sample carries other DNA sequences with the same CDR3. V and J are TRBV9 and TRBJ1-2; D remains ambiguous. V was clipped by 0 bases and J by 4 bases, with 10 bases between them. Germline V gene lookup returns CDR1 SGDLS and CDR2 YYNGEE. The CDR3 spans 14 residues. The CDR3 bases are TGTGCCAGCAGCGTAGACTCGGCAGGCTATGGCTACACCTTC. Protein: CASSVDSAGYGYTF.

The chain uses TRBV11-2 and TRBJ2-7; TRBD2 is a possible D gene (5 bases). V gave up 9 bases and J gave up 4 bases, with 19 bases separating them. The CDR3 covers 14 residues. Per the germline V gene, CDR1 is SGHAT and CDR2 is FQNNGV. The CDR3 loop is CARSSGSESYEQYF. The CDR3 DNA reads TGTGCCAGATCTTCGGGGTCAGAGAGTTACGAGCAGTACTTC. Variable domain in full (rest from reference TRBV11-2 and TRBJ2-7): EAGVAQSPRYKIIEKRQSVAFWCNPISGHATLYWYQQILGQGPKLLIQFQNNGVVDDSQLPKDRFSAERLKGVDSTLKIQPAKLEDSAVYLCARSSGSESYEQYFGPGTRLTVT.

Only one count was recorded for this clone. CDR3: CASRRQGPNYGYTF. The CDR3, as DNA: TGTGCCAGCCGGCGGCAGGGACCTAACTATGGCTACACCTTC. The genes are TRBV5-6 and TRBJ1-2, with a weak D call TRBD1 (5 bases). Germline CDR1 reads SGHDT; CDR2 reads YYEEEE. The CDR3 contains 14 residues. Trimming took 7 bases from V and 0 from J, leaving 13 bases between them.

CDR3 region: CASSSRTGSSYNSPLHF. For the CDR3, the DNA is TGTGCCAGTAGTTCCCGGACAGGGAGCTCCTATAATTCACCCCTCCACTTT. The gene calls are TRBV19 and TRBJ1-6, with 8 bases aligning to TRBD1. The CDR3 has 17 residues. V shed 5 bases, J shed 0 bases, and the junction held 6 bases outside the gene matches. CDR1 is LNHDA and CDR2 is SQIVND in the germline V gene (reference sequence).

The V call is TRBV30, the J call TRBJ1-3, with D possibly TRBD1 on 6 matching bases. This CDR3 contains 14 residues. Trimming took 4 bases from V and 4 from J, leaving 14 bases between them. Germline-derived CDR1 and CDR2 are GTSNPN and SVGIG (reference sequence). In nucleotides, the CDR3 is TGTGCCTGGAACCAAGGGGGGGCGGGAAACACCATATATTTT. It is translated as CAWNQGGAGNTIYF.

The gene calls are TRBV9 and TRBJ2-3; 13 nucleotides align to TRBD2. J was trimmed by 0 bases and V by 4 bases; bases with no gene match: 5. The germline V gene encodes CDR1 SGDLS and CDR2 YYNGEE. The CDR3 is made up of 17 amino acids. CDR3 loop: CASSLRTSGSSTDTQYF. As DNA, the CDR3 is TGTGCCAGCAGCTTACGGACTAGCGGGAGTAGCACAGATACGCAGTATTTT.

The chain combines TRBV18 with TRBJ2-7; D is perhaps TRBD1 (5 bases). Trimming pared 2 bases from V and 3 bases from J, leaving 14 bases between. The CDR3 has 15 residues. Germline CDR1 and CDR2: KGHSH and LQKENI. The DNA of the CDR3 is TGTGCCAGCTCACCAGAAAATAGGGGCAACTACGAGCAGTACTTC. This encodes CASSPENRGNYEQYF.

The chain combines TRBV2 with TRBJ2-7, with 7 bases lining up with TRBD1. CDR3 size: 14 residues. J lost 3 bases, V lost 6 bases, and 8 bases had no gene match. Germline CDR1 SNHLY, CDR2 FYNNEI. The CDR3 here is CASSRQGSFYEQYF. In DNA, the CDR3 is TGTGCCAGCAGCAGACAGGGATCCTTCTACGAGCAGTACTTC.

The rearrangement links TRBV6-6 to TRBJ2-3; perhaps TRBD1 as D (6 bases). Germline CDR1 is MNHNY and CDR2 is SVGAGI (reference sequence). The germline V and J ends were trimmed by 6 bases and 2 bases, with 15 bases remaining between them. CDR3 size: 15 residues. This CDR3 is CASRPQTGNTDTQYF. CDR3 DNA: TGTGCCAGCAGACCCCAGACAGGAAACACAGATACGCAGTATTTT.

This rearrangement joins TRBV30 to TRBJ2-7, with 9 bases aligning to TRBD1. The junction had 7 bases not matched to a gene; V was cut back by 4 bases and J by 3 bases. The CDR3 has 14 amino acids. Germline V gene sequence: CDR1 GTSNPN, CDR2 SVGIG (reference sequence). The CDR3 sequence is CAWKDRGFFYEQYF. In DNA form, the CDR3 reads TGTGCCTGGAAGGACAGGGGTTTTTTCTACGAGCAGTACTTC. The variable domain in full, completed from reference TRBV30 and TRBJ2-7, reads SQTIHQWPATLVQPVGSPLSLECTVEGTSNPNLYWYRQAAGRGLQLLFYSVGIGQISSEVPQNLSASRPQDRQFILSSKKLLLSDSGFYLCAWKDRGFFYEQYFGPGTRLTVT.

In its sample, this clone was seen a few times. The chain employs TRBV30 and TRBJ1-1; D remains unclear. The CDR3 extends over 11 amino acids. V was pared by 3 bases and J by 6 bases, with 8 bases between. CDR1 GTSNPN and CDR2 SVGIG come from the germline V gene (reference sequence). The CDR3 here is CAWRNPSEAFF. The CDR3 coding sequence is TGTGCCTGGAGGAATCCATCTGAAGCTTTCTTT. The complete variable domain, with remaining parts taken from reference TRBV30 and TRBJ1-1, reads SQTIHQWPATLVQPVGSPLSLECTVEGTSNPNLYWYRQAAGRGLQLLFYSVGIGQISSEVPQNLSASRPQDRQFILSSKKLLLSDSGFYLCAWRNPSEAFFGQGTRLTVV.

The V and J genes are TRBV5-1 and TRBJ2-1; tentatively, D is TRBD1 or TRBD2 (5 bases each). CDR1 is SGHRS and CDR2 is YFSETQ in the germline V gene. This CDR3 is 15 amino acids long. V lost 1 base and J 7 bases, leaving 15 bases between the germline ends. CDR3 amino acids: CASSLLGVGTNEQFF. DNA for the CDR3: TGCGCCAGCAGCTTGCTGGGAGTCGGGACGAATGAGCAGTTCTTC.

The V and J genes are TRBV7-9 and TRBJ1-3; TRBD1 matches 8 bases. Trimming cost V 5 bases and J 9 bases; bases outside gene matches: 9. The CDR3 extends over 14 amino acids. In germline, CDR1 is SEHNR, CDR2 FQNEAQ (reference sequence). The CDR3 loop reads CASSPDREGATIYF. CDR3 nucleotide sequence: TGTGCCAGCAGCCCGGACAGGGAGGGGGCCACCATATATTTT.

Points on this clone: The same CDR3 is also encoded by other DNA sequences in this sample. This chain joins TRBV5-1 and TRBJ2-7, with TRBD1 matching over 7 bases. CDR1 and CDR2 (germline): SGHRS, YFSETQ. The CDR3 covers 13 residues. V gave up 4 bases and J gave up 4 bases; unmatched junction bases: 5. CDR3 DNA sequence: TGCGCCAGCAGCACGGGACAGACGTACGAGCAGTACTTC. Translating it yields CASSTGQTYEQYF.

This clone appeared a single time. The chain recombines TRBV6-5 with TRBJ2-1; D gene ambiguous. The CDR3 loop spans 12 amino acids. Trimming took 0 bases from V and 9 from J, leaving 6 bases between them. The V gene's germline CDR1 is MNHEY and CDR2 SVGAGI. The CDR3 region has the DNA TGTGCCAGCAGTTACTCAGGCGGTGAGCAGTTCTTC. It encodes CASSYSGGEQFF.

Of note for this clone: Other DNA sequences within the sample encode an identical CDR3. This chain joins TRBV18 and TRBJ2-5; no clear D gene. This CDR3 region has 13 residues. Germline lookup yields CDR1 KGHSH and CDR2 LQKENI. Trimming shortened V by 0 bases and J by 3 bases, and 5 bases separated the two germline ends. The CDR3 reads CASSPPAEETQYF. The CDR3 DNA reads TGTGCCAGCTCACCACCGGCGGAAGAGACCCAGTACTTC.

Only one count was recorded for this clone. The chain combines TRBV19 with TRBJ1-1; D is undetermined. V lost 3 bases to trimming and J lost 3 bases, with 11 bases between them. Germline loops: CDR1 LNHDA, CDR2 SQIVND (reference sequence). The CDR3 runs to 14 residues. For the CDR3, the DNA is TGTGCCAGTAGTATTCATCTGGGTTACACTGAAGCTTTCTTT. This gives the protein CASSIHLGYTEAFF.

The chain joins TRBV7-2 to TRBJ2-7; no clear D. Trimming stripped 1 base from V and 6 bases from J, with 10 bases between. Germline values: CDR1 SGHTA, CDR2 FQGNSA. This CDR3 comprises 13 residues. The CDR3 is CASSLDRASEQYF. The CDR3 DNA reads TGTGCCAGCAGCTTAGACCGGGCGTCCGAGCAGTACTTC. The complete variable domain, with remaining parts taken from reference TRBV7-2 and TRBJ2-7, reads GAGVSQSPSNKVTEKGKDVELRCDPISGHTALYWYRQSLGQGLEFLIYFQGNSAPDKSGLPSDRFSAERTGGSVSTLTIQRTQQEDSAVYLCASSLDRASEQYFGPGTRLTVT.

On this clone itself: At the DNA level, this CDR3 is encoded by other sequences in the same sample as well. V gene TRBV18 combines with J gene TRBJ1-1; possibly TRBD1 for D (6 bases). Germline V gene lookup returns CDR1 KGHSH and CDR2 LQKENI. CDR3 size: 14 residues. Trimming removed 3 bases from V and 3 bases from J, with 11 bases in between. The CDR3 nucleotides are TGTGCCAGCTCACCCCCCCAGGGGTACACTGAAGCTTTCTTT. Its protein is CASSPPQGYTEAFF. Based on the CDR3 plus reference TRBV18 and TRBJ1-1, the full variable domain is NAGVMQNPRHLVRRRGQEARLRCSPMKGHSHVYWYRQLPEEGLKFMVYLQKENIIDESGMPKERFSAEFPKEGPSILRIQQVVRGDSAAYFCASSPPQGYTEAFFGQGTRLTVV.

The rearrangement joins TRBV6-1 to TRBJ1-6; possibly TRBD1 for D (6 bases). This CDR3 is 14 amino acids long. CDR1 is MNHNS and CDR2 is SASEGT in the germline V gene. With 0 bases removed from V and 9 bases from J, the gap between germline ends came to 9 bases. The chain's CDR3 is CASSEASGVSPLHF. CDR3 nucleotides: TGTGCCAGCAGTGAAGCATCAGGGGTTTCACCCCTCCACTTT.

The chain uses TRBV5-6 and TRBJ1-2; D perhaps matches TRBD1 (5 bases). CDR3 length: 15 residues. Trimming removed 4 bases from V and 2 bases from J, with 15 bases in between. Germline V lookup: CDR1 SGHDT, CDR2 YYEEEE. In DNA form, the CDR3 reads TGTGCCAGCAGCCAAAGGGGCCAGCTGAACTATGGCTACACCTTC. Translated: CASSQRGQLNYGYTF.

The J gene is TRBJ1-2, the V gene TRBV6-5, with D perhaps matching TRBD1 (5 bases). This CDR3 is built from 16 residues. Between the trimmed V and J ends, which lost 2 bases and 5 bases, there was a span of 18 bases. Germline CDR1 and CDR2: MNHEY and SVGAGI. CDR3 DNA sequence: TGTGCCAGCAGTTACCAACCGGGACTGGCCTCATATGGCTACACCTTC. Amino acid sequence: CASSYQPGLASYGYTF.

The chain links TRBV5-5 to TRBJ2-7; 8 bases map to TRBD1. This CDR3 has 15 amino acids. Trimming cost V 4 bases and J 5 bases; bases outside gene matches: 11. Germline CDR1 and CDR2: SGHKS and YYEKEE (reference sequence). The CDR3 coding sequence is TGTGCCAGCAGCCCTCGAGGACAGGGTATCCACGAGCAGTACTTC. Translating it yields CASSPRGQGIHEQYF. Full variable domain (outside the CDR3, taken from reference TRBV5-5 and TRBJ2-7): DAGVTQSPTHLIKTRGQQVTLRCSPISGHKSVSWYQQVLGQGPQFIFQYYEKEERGRGNFPDRFSARQFPNYSSELNVNALLLGDSALYLCASSPRGQGIHEQYFGPGTRLTVT.

The rearrangement uses TRBV19 and TRBJ2-2; D ambiguous. Trimming stripped 0 bases from V and 0 bases from J, with 11 bases between. This CDR3 is built from 17 residues. From germline, CDR1 is LNHDA and CDR2 SQIVND (reference sequence). This chain's CDR3 is CASSIDLGSANTGELFF. The CDR3 coding sequence is TGTGCCAGTAGTATAGATTTAGGGTCAGCGAACACCGGGGAGCTGTTTTTT. The full variable domain, with the rest looked up from reference TRBV19 and TRBJ2-2, is DGGITQSPKYLFRKEGQNVTLSCEQNLNHDAMYWYRQDPGQGLRLIYYSQIVNDFQKGDIAEGYSVSREKKESFPLTVTSAQKNPTAFYLCASSIDLGSANTGELFFGEGSRLTVL.

The chain links TRBV5-1 to TRBJ2-2; maybe TRBD1 (5 bases). The length of the CDR3 is 15 residues. Germline V gene lookup returns CDR1 SGHRS and CDR2 YFSETQ. V was cut by 6 bases and J by 0 bases, with 12 bases left in between. The CDR3 DNA follows: TGCGCCAGCAACCTAGACAGCTCGAACACCGGGGAGCTGTTTTTT. Translation gives CASNLDSSNTGELFF. Complete variable domain (other parts from reference TRBV5-1 and TRBJ2-2): KAGVTQTPRYLIKTRGQQVTLSCSPISGHRSVSWYQQTPGQGLQFLFEYFSETQRNKGNFPGRFSGRQFSNSRSEMNVSTLELGDSALYLCASNLDSSNTGELFFGEGSRLTVL.

V is TRBV7-9 and J is TRBJ1-1; 10 bases line up with TRBD1. The CDR3 has 14 residues. The V gene's germline CDR1 is SEHNR and CDR2 FQNEAQ (reference sequence). Trimming at V came to 6 bases and at J to 5 bases, leaving 6 bases not matched to a gene. This chain's CDR3 is CASRRQGARTEAFF. CDR3 sequence (DNA): TGTGCCAGCAGGAGACAGGGGGCAAGGACTGAAGCTTTCTTT.